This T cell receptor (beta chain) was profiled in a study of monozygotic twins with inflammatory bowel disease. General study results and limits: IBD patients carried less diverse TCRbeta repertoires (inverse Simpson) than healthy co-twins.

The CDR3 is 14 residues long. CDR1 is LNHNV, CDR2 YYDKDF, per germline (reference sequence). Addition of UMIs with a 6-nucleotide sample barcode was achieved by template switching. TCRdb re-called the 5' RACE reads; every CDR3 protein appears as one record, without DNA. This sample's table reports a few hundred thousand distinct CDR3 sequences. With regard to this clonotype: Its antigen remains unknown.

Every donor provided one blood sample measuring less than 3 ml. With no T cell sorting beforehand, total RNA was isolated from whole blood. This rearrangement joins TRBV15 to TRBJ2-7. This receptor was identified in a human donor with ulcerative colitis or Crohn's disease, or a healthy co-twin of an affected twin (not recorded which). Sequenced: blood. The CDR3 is CATSSARVWPEQYF.